A selection of T cell receptor beta chains follows, all from one sample in a study of blood T cell repertoires in COVID-19. The method was immunoSEQ multiplex PCR; TCRdb's version includes in-frame clones alone and lacks a portion of them. The sample contains roughly 260,000 clones, about 88% of which appear only once. The sample consisted of peripheral blood. Receptors originate from a man aged 55 to 70 who had recovered from COVID-19. The CDR3 runs from the conserved cysteine through the conserved F or W. Each record gives: D gene, V gene, J gene, clone size, CDR3 protein, CDR3 DNA. D genes are given only for firm matches. Not all rows give a size; the values are once, few, many and, for expanded clones, a class.

-	TRBV7-9	TRBJ2-7	-	CASSLGQIYEQYF	TGTGCCAGCAGCTTAGGTCAGATCTACGAGCAGTACTTC
-	TRBV7-2	TRBJ1-1	-	CASSLARAGDTEAFF	TGTGCCAGCAGCTTAGCCAGGGCGGGGGACACTGAAGCTTTCTTT
-	TRBV19	TRBJ2-7	-	CASSMEGARYEQYF	TGTGCCAGTAGTATGGAGGGGGCGCGGTACGAGCAGTACTTC
-	TRBV7-3	TRBJ2-5	-	CASSLGPSPQETQYF	TGTGCCAGCAGCTTAGGACCTAGCCCCCAAGAGACCCAGTACTTC
-	TRBV19	TRBJ1-6	once	CASRQPPWGGRDNSPLHF	TGTGCCAGTAGGCAACCCCCGTGGGGAGGGAGAGATAATTCACCCCTCCACTTT
TRBD2	TRBV13	TRBJ2-7	-	CASSSGLGRYEQYF	TGTGCCAGCAGCTCCGGACTAGGACGCTACGAGCAGTACTTC
-	TRBV6-5	TRBJ2-1	-	CASRPGSSYNEQFF	TGTGCCAGCAGGCCTGGGAGCTCCTACAATGAGCAGTTCTTC
TRBD1	TRBV10-3	TRBJ2-7	-	CAARGGISYEQYF	TGTGCCGCCCGAGGGGGCATCTCCTACGAGCAGTACTTC
-	TRBV29-1	TRBJ1-3	once	CSVDSSDGSTIYF	TGCAGCGTTGATAGCAGCGACGGTAGCACCATATATTTT
-	TRBV5-8	TRBJ2-7	-	CASSRSPRTDAEQYF	TGTGCCAGCAGCCGATCCCCACGGACAGATGCCGAGCAGTACTTC
TRBD2	TRBV2	TRBJ2-2	-	CASSVGTSGTRGELFF	TGTGCCAGCAGCGTAGGGACTAGCGGTACTCGCGGGGAGCTGTTTTTT
TRBD2	TRBV3-1/TRBV3-2	TRBJ2-5	-	CASTQRLAAETQYF	TGTGCCAGCACCCAGAGACTAGCGGCAGAGACCCAGTACTTC
TRBD1	TRBV7-9	TRBJ2-2	-	CASSPGQGYAGELFF	TGTGCCAGCAGTCCGGGACAGGGTTATGCCGGGGAGCTGTTTTTT
-	TRBV6-5	TRBJ1-3	-	CASSYAPGAGNTIYF	TGTGCCAGCAGTTACGCCCCAGGCGCTGGAAACACCATATATTTT
TRBD2	TRBV24-1	TRBJ2-3	few	CATSRAGSTDTQYF	TGTGCCACCAGTCGAGCGGGGAGCACAGATACGCAGTATTTT
-	TRBV7-6	TRBJ2-3	-	CASSGLQTDTQYF	TGTGCCAGCAGTGGACTACAAACAGATACGCAGTATTTT
TRBD1	TRBV3-1/TRBV3-2	TRBJ1-2	-	CASSQGGTGGLYGYTF	TGTGCCAGCAGCCAGGGCGGGACAGGGGGATTATATGGCTACACCTTC
TRBD1	TRBV7-6	TRBJ2-7	many	CASSFSGTDTYEQYF	TGTGCCAGCAGCTTCTCCGGGACAGATACCTACGAGCAGTACTTC
-	TRBV11-1	TRBJ2-7	-	CASSRDKGSYEQYF	TGTGCCAGCAGCCGGGACAAGGGGTCCTACGAGCAGTACTTC